Here is one T cell receptor beta chain with its context. Its target is not known. The source of the sample is a study of cytomegalovirus exposure and HLA in healthy donors. Study-level information: Earlier findings included roughly 120 million unique TCR beta sequences obtained from about 170 million T cells.

Study-level results: The authors enumerated 150 to 200 TCR beta chains as linked to cytomegalovirus. Prior analysis indicated that the majority of TCR beta V segments exhibited productivity approximately 87% or approximately 30% of the time. An analysis that was carried out later associated 15,000 to 20,000 TCR beta sequences with HLA alleles at 0.05 false discovery rate.

Germline V gene data show CDR1 as SEHNR and CDR2 as FQNEAQ (reference sequence). The CDR3 loop spans 14 amino acids. V was trimmed by 5 bases and J by 0 bases, leaving 8 bases between them. In the PCR, 60 Vbeta and 13 Jbeta primers were used. Libraries were prepared by immunoSEQ multiplex PCR; TCRdb keeps only in-frame clonotypes and omits some of them. The table records approximately 180,000 clones, over 70% of them present only once. The sample taken for sequencing was PBMCs. The clonotype comes from a woman aged 60-70 years in good health and CMV-seropositive. The chain employs TRBV7-9 and TRBJ2-1; a possible D gene is TRBD1 (6 bases). The CDR3 DNA reads TGTGCCAGCAGCCGAGGGGGCTCCTACAATGAGCAGTTCTTC. Its translation: CASSRGGSYNEQFF.